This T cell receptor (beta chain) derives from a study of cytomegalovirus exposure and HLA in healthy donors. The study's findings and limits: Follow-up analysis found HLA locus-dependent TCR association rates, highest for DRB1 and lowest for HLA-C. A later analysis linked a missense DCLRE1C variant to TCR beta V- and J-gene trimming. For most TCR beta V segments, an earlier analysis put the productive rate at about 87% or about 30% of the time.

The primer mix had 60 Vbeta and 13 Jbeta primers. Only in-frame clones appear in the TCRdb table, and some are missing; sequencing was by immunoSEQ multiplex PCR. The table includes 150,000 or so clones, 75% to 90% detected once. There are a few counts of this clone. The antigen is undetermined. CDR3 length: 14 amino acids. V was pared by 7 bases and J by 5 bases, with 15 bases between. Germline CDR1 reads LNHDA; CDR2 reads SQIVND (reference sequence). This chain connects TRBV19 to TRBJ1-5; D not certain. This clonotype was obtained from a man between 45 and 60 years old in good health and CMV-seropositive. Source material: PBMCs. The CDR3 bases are TGTGCCAGTATGAGTCTCTCGAGGTATCAGCCCCAGCATTTT. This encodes CASMSLSRYQPQHF. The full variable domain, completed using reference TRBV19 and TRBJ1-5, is DGGITQSPKYLFRKEGQNVTLSCEQNLNHDAMYWYRQDPGQGLRLIYYSQIVNDFQKGDIAEGYSVSREKKESFPLTVTSAQKNPTAFYLCASMSLSRYQPQHFGDGTRLSIL.